The clone carrying this TCR beta chain was observed once. A junction end diverges from the germline sequence, so it may reflect a read error. Disease duration under 2 months; hyperthyroidism patients were aged 18 to 65. Clinical symptoms, serum thyroxine and TRAb, thyroid ultrasound and orbital computed tomography together formed the diagnostic basis. These data come from a study of T cells in Graves' hyperthyroidism and ophthalmopathy. CDR1 is WNHNN and CDR2 is SYGVQD in the germline V gene (reference sequence). CDR3 length: 14 amino acids. It was RNA transcripts that yielded the amplified TCR beta CDR3 regions. The study used the HTBI primer set for a first-round RT-PCR of the TCR CDR3. TCRdb independently ran MiXCR on the multiplex PCR reads; one entry per CDR3 protein. The sample yields around 800,000 distinct CDR3 sequences, about 38% seen once.

Sequenced: blood. The clonotype comes from a man younger than 35 with Graves' hyperthyroidism. The chain links TRBV10-1 to TRBJ1-6; TRBD1 matches 7 bases. This CDR3 is CTRPPGQYNSPLHF. The CDR3 DNA reads TGCACCAGGCCTCCGGGACAGTATAATTCACCCCTCCACTTT.